The source of this TCR beta chain is a study of cytotoxic CD8 clonotypes in ibrutinib-treated CLL. Findings and caveats of the study: Patients showed higher baseline clonality than age-matched healthy donors, and it tracked circulating CD8+ T-cell counts.

As to this clone: Its matching antigen is unknown.

CDR1 is SNHLY and CDR2 is FYNNEI in the germline V gene. Trimming took 3 bases from V and 5 from J, leaving 11 bases between them. This CDR3 spans 14 amino acids. Clones were sequenced by immunoSEQ multiplex PCR, and TCRdb holds only the in-frame ones, with some missing. The sample has about 330,000 clones, about 64% seen once. The chain recombines TRBV2 with TRBJ1-5; D remains unclear. The sample was PBMCs, taken after 36 months of ibrutinib treatment. This TCR was recovered from a human donor with chronic lymphocytic leukemia. CDR3: CASSDGGTHQPQHF. The CDR3 region has the DNA TGTGCCAGCAGTGACGGAGGTACTCATCAGCCCCAGCATTTT.